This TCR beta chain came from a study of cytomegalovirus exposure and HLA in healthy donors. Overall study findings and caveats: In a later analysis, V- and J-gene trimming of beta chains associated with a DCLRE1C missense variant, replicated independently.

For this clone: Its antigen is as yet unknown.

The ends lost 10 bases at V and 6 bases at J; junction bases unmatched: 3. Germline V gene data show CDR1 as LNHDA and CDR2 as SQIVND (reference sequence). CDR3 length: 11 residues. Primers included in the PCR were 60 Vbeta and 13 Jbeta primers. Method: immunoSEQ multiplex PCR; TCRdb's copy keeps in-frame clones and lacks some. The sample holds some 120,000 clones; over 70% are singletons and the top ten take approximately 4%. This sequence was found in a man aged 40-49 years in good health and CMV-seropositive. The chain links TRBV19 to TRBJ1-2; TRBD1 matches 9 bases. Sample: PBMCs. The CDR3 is CATRQGDGYTF. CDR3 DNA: TGTGCCACCAGACAGGGGGATGGCTACACCTTC.